This T cell receptor beta chain was observed in a study of cytomegalovirus exposure and HLA in healthy donors. Overall study results and limits: A further, later analysis showed that HLA-associated TCR beta chains (compared with equally common others) were more clonally expanded. In a later analysis, an Asian-associated ancestry cluster reportedly showed fewer N-insertions than the approximately 610-donor mean. The authors enumerated 150 to 200 TCR beta chains as linked to cytomegalovirus.

Germline assignment: CDR1 SGHRS and CDR2 YFSETQ. This CDR3 spans 15 amino acids. Losses at the gene ends were 7 bases for V and 6 bases for J; bases not matched to a gene: 12. On this clone: Its antigen remains unknown.

Vbeta (60) and Jbeta (13) primers were used in the PCR. TCRdb's copy holds only in-frame clones and misses some; the assay was immunoSEQ multiplex PCR. Among around 180,000 clones listed, about 83% were seen once. This TCR derives from a woman younger than 45 in good health and CMV-seropositive. Material for sequencing was PBMCs. This chain uses TRBV5-1 with TRBJ1-1; 10 bases agree with TRBD1. CDR3 residues: CASRLGGQGTAEAFF. The CDR3 DNA reads TGCGCCAGCCGTTTAGGGGGACAGGGGACTGCTGAAGCTTTCTTT.